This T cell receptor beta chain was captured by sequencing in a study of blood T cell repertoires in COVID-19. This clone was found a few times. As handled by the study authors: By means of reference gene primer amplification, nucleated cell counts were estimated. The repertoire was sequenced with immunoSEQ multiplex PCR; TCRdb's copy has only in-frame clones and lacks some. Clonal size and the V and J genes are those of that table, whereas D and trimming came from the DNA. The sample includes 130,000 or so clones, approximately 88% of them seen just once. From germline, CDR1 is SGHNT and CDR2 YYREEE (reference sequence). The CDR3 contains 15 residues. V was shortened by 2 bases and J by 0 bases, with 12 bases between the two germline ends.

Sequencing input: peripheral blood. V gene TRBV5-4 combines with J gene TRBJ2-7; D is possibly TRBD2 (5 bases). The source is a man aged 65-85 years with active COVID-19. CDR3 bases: TGTGCCAGCAGCTTCGGCGGGTTGAGCTCCTACGAGCAGTACTTC. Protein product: CASSFGGLSSYEQYF.